This TCR beta chain was found in a study of blood T cell repertoires in COVID-19. Across the study: Material from acute and convalescent COVID-19 was sourced from the United States, Italy and Spain. Sample material is recorded as cDNA or gDNA derived from T cells, B-cell-depleted T cells, or PBMCs.

The germline CDR1 and CDR2 sequences are SEHNR and FQNEAQ (reference sequence). This CDR3 spans 15 amino acids. Trimming shortened V by 2 bases and J by 3 bases, and 11 bases separated the two germline ends. Original data processing: Amplified reference gene primers provided the basis for estimating nucleated cell counts. TCRdb's copy holds only in-frame clones and misses some; the assay was immunoSEQ multiplex PCR. V and J calls and clone size are as listed in that table; D and trimming were resolved from the DNA. Of tens of thousands of clones listed, around 82% are singletons. This TCR derives from a man over 45 with active or convalescent COVID-19. The material sequenced was peripheral blood. The gene calls are TRBV7-9 and TRBJ1-3; D may be TRBD1 (5 bases). In DNA, the CDR3 is TGTGCCAGCAGCTTAAGCGGAGGGGTTGGAAACACCATATATTTT. This translates into CASSLSGGVGNTIYF.